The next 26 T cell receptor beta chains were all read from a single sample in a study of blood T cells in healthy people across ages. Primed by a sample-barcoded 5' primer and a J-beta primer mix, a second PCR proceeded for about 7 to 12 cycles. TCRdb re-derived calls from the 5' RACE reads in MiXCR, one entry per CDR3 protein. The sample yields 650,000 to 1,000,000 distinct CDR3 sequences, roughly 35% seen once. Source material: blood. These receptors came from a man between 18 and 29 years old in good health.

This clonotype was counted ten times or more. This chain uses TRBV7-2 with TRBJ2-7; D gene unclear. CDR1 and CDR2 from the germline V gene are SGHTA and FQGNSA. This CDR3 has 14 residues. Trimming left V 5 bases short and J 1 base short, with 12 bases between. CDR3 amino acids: CASSPSLGSYEQYF. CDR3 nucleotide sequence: TGTGCCAGCAGCCCCTCTTTGGGGTCCTACGAGCAGTACTTC.

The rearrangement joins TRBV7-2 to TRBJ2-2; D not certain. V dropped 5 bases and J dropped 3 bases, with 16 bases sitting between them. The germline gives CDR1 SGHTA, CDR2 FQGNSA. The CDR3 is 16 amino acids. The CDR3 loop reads CASSRYPRRDTGELFF. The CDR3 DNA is TGTGCCAGCAGCCGTTACCCTAGACGGGACACCGGGGAGCTGTTTTTT.

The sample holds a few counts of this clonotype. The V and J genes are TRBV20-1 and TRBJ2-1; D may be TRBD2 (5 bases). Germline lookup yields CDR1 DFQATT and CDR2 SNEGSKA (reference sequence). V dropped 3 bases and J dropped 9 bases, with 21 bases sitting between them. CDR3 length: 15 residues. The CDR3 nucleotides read TGCAGTGCTAGCGCTAGCTGGGAGAGTCAGGTTGAGCAGTTCTTC. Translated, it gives CSASASWESQVEQFF.

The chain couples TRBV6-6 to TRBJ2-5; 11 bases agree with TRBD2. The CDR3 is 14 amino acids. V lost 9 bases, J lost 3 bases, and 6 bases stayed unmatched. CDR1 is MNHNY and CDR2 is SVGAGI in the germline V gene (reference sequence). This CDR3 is CASWTSGYKETQYF. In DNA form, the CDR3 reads TGTGCCAGTTGGACTAGCGGGTACAAAGAGACCCAGTACTTC.

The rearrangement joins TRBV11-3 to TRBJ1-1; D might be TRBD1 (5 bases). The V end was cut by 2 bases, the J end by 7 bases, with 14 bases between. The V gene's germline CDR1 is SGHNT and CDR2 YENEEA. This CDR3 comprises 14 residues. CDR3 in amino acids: CASSLTWRGVEAFF. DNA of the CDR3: TGTGCCAGCAGCTTAACTTGGAGGGGAGTTGAAGCTTTCTTT.

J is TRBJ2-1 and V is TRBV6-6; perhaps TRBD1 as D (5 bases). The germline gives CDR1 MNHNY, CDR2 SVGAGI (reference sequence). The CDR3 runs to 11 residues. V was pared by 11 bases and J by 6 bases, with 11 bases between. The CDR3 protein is CAVGQGNEQFF. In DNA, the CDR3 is TGTGCCGTTGGCCAGGGCAATGAGCAGTTCTTC.

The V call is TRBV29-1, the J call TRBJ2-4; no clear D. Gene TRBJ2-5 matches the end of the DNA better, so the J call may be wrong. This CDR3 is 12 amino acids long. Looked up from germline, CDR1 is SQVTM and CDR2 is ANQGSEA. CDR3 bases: TGCAGCGGAATAGGGATTTTGAAGACCCAGTACTTC. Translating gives CSGIGILKTQYF.

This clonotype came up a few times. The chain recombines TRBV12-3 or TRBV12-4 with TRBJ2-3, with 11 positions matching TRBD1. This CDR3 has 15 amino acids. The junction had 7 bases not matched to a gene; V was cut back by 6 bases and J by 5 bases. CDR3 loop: CASSPDRGLGDTQYF. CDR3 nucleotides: TGTGCCAGCAGCCCGGACAGGGGGCTTGGAGATACGCAGTATTTT.

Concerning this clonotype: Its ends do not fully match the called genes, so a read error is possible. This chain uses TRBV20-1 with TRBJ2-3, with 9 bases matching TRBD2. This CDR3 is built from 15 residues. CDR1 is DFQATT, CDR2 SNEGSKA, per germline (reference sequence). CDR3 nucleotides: TGCAGTGCCCCTACGGCGGGGGGGGAGGAAGATATGCAGTATTTT. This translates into CSAPTAGGEEDMQYF.

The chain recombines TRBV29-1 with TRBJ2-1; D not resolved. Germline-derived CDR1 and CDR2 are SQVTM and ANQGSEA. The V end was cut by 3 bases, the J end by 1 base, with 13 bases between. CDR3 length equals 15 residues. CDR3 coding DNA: TGCAGCGTTGAGGGCTACTCTACATCCTACAATGAGCAGTTCTTC. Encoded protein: CSVEGYSTSYNEQFF.

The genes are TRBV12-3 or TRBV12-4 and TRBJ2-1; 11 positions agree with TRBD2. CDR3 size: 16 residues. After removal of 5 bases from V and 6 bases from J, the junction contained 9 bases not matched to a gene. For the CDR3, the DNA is TGTGCCAGCAGTATTAACCTAGCGGGAGGTCGCAATGAGCAGTTCTTC. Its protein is CASSINLAGGRNEQFF.

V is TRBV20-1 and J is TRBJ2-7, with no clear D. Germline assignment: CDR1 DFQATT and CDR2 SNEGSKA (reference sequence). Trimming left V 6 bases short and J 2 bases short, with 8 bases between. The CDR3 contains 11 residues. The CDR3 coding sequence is TGCAGTGCCATAATGGCCTACGAGCAGTACTTC. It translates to CSAIMAYEQYF.

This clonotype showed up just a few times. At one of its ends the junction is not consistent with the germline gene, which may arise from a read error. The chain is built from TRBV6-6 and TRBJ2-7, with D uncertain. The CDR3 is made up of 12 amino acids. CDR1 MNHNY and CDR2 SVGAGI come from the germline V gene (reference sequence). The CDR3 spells CASGYEAYEQYF. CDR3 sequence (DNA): TGTGCCAGCGGTTACGAGGCCTACGAGCAGTACTTC.

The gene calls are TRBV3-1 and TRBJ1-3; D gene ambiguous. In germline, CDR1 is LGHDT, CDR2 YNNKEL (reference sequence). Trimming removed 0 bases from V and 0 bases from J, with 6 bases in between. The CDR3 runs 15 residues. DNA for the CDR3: TGTGCCAGCAGCCAAGAATGGGGCTCTGGAAACACCATATATTTT. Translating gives CASSQEWGSGNTIYF.

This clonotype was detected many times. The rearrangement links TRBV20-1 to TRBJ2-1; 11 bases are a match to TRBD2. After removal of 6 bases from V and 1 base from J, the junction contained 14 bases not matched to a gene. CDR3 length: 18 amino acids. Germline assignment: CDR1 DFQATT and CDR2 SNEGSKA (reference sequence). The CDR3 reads CSARVTPIAGGSYNEQFF. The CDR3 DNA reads TGCAGTGCACGTGTTACCCCTATAGCGGGGGGGTCCTACAATGAGCAGTTCTTC.

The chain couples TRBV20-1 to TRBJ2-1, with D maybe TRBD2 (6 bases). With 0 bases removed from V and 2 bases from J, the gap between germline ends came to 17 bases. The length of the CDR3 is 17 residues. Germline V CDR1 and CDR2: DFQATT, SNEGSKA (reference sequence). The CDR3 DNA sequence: TGCAGTGCTAGAGATATTTTTGGGACTGCGACCTACAATGAGCAGTTCTTC. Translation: CSARDIFGTATYNEQFF.

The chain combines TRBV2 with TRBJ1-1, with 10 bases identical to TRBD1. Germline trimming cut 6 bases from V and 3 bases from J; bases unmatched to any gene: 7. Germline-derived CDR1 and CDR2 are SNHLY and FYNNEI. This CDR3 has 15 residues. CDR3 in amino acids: CASRRRQGADTEAFF. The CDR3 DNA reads TGTGCCAGCAGGAGGAGACAGGGGGCGGACACTGAAGCTTTCTTT. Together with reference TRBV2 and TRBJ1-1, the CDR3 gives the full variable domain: EPEVTQTPSHQVTQMGQEVILRCVPISNHLYFYWYRQILGQKVEFLVSFYNNEISEKSEIFDDQFSVERPDGSNFTLKIRSTKLEDSAMYFCASRRRQGADTEAFFGQGTRLTVV.

The chain's CDR3 is CASSYTSGGNTDTQYF. CDR3 DNA: TGTGCCAGCAGCTACACTAGCGGGGGAAACACAGATACGCAGTATTTT. The genes are TRBV7-2 and TRBJ2-3; 11 nucleotides line up with TRBD2. The V segment lost 4 bases and the J segment 2 bases; nucleotides outside the gene matches: 5. CDR3 size: 16 residues. CDR1 is SGHTA, CDR2 FQGNSA, per germline.

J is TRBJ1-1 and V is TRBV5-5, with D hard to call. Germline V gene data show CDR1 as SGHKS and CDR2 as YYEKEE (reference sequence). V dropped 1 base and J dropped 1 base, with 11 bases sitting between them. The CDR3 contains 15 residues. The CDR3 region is CASSLNAGSNTEAFF. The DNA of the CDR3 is TGTGCCAGCAGCTTGAACGCGGGGTCGAACACTGAAGCTTTCTTT.

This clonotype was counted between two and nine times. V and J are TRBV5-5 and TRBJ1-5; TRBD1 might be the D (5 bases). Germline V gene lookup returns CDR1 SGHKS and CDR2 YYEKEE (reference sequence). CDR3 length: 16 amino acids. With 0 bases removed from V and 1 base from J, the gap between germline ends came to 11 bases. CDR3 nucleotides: TGTGCCAGCAGCTTGGTTGGCAGGGAGAGCAATCAGCCCCAGCATTTT. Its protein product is CASSLVGRESNQPQHF.

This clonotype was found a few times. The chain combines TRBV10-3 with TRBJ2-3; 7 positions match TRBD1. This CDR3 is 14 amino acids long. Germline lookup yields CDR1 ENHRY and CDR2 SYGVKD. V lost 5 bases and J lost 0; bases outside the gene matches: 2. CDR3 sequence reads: CAISRGQSTDTQYF. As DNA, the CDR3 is TGTGCCATCAGTAGGGGACAGAGCACAGATACGCAGTATTTT.

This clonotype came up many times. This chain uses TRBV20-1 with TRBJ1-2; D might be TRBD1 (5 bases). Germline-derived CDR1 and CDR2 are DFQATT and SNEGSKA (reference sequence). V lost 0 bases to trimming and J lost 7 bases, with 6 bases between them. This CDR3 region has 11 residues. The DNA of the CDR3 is TGCAGTGCTAGAGACAGGGCTGGCTACACCTTC. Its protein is CSARDRAGYTF.

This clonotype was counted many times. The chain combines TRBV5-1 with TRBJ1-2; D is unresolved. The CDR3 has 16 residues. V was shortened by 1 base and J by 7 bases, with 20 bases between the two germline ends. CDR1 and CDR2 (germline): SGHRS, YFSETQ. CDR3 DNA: TGCGCCAGCAGCTTGCTGCATGACGGGAGCGGGAGTGGCTACACCTTC. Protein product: CASSLLHDGSGSGYTF.

Here the CDR3 DNA reads TGCAGTGCCGAGGGAGCAACTAATGAAAAACTGTTTTTT. Protein: CSAEGATNEKLFF. The rearrangement joins TRBV20-1 to TRBJ1-4; D ambiguous. The CDR3 contains 13 residues. Trimming took 6 bases from V and 0 from J, leaving 8 bases between them. The germline gives CDR1 DFQATT, CDR2 SNEGSKA (reference sequence).

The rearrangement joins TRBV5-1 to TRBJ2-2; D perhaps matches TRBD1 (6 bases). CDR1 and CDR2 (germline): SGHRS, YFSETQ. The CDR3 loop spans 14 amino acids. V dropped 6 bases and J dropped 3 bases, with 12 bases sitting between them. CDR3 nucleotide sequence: TGCGCCAGCAACGTGGGGGCCCACACCGGGGAGCTGTTTTTT. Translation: CASNVGAHTGELFF. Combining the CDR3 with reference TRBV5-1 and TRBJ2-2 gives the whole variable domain KAGVTQTPRYLIKTRGQQVTLSCSPISGHRSVSWYQQTPGQGLQFLFEYFSETQRNKGNFPGRFSGRQFSNSRSEMNVSTLELGDSALYLCASNVGAHTGELFFGEGSRLTVL.

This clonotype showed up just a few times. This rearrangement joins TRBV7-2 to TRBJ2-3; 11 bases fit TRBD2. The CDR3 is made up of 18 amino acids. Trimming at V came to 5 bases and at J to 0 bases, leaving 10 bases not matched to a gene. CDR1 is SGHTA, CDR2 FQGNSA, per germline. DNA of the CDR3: TGTGCCAGCAGCCCCGAGGGTCTAGCGGGGGGCAGCACAGATACGCAGTATTTT. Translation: CASSPEGLAGGSTDTQYF.